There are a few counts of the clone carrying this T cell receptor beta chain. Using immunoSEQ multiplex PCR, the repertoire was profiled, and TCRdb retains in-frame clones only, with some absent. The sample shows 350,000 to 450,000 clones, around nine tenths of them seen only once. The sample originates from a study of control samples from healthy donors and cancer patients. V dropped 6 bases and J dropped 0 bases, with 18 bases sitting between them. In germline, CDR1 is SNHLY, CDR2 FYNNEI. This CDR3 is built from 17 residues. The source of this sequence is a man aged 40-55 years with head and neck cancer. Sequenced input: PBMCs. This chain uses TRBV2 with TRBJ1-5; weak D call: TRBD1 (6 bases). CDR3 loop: CASSVPRTDNSNQPQHF. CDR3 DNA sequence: TGTGCCAGCAGCGTACCTCGGACAGACAATAGCAATCAGCCCCAGCATTTT.